This T cell receptor (beta chain) appears in the sequencing data of a study of T cells in Graves' hyperthyroidism and ophthalmopathy. Study context: Before treatment of any kind, peripheral blood was taken at initial diagnosis. Overall study findings and caveats: In blood, most of the thyroid clonotypes expanded above 0.001 were also present.

The CDR3 sequence is 15 residues long. Germline trimming cut 6 bases from V and 2 bases from J; bases unmatched to any gene: 1. Per germline, CDR1 MDHEN and CDR2 SYDVKM. The TCR beta CDR3 regions underwent amplification using RNA transcripts as the source. TCR CDR3 underwent first-round RT-PCR with the HTBI primer set. MiXCR, run by TCRdb on the multiplex PCR reads, gives a single entry per CDR3 protein. The repertoire holds 310,000 or so distinct CDR3 sequences, approximately 15% seen once, with approximately 60% in the top ten. This clonotype was detected many times. Antigen specificity is unknown. Sample: blood. The genes are TRBV28 and TRBJ2-5, with 15 positions matching TRBD2. The source is a woman in her sixties with Graves' ophthalmopathy. As DNA, the CDR3 is TGTGCCAGCAGAGGACTAGCGGGAGGGCAAGAGACCCAGTACTTC. This codes for CASRGLAGGQETQYF.